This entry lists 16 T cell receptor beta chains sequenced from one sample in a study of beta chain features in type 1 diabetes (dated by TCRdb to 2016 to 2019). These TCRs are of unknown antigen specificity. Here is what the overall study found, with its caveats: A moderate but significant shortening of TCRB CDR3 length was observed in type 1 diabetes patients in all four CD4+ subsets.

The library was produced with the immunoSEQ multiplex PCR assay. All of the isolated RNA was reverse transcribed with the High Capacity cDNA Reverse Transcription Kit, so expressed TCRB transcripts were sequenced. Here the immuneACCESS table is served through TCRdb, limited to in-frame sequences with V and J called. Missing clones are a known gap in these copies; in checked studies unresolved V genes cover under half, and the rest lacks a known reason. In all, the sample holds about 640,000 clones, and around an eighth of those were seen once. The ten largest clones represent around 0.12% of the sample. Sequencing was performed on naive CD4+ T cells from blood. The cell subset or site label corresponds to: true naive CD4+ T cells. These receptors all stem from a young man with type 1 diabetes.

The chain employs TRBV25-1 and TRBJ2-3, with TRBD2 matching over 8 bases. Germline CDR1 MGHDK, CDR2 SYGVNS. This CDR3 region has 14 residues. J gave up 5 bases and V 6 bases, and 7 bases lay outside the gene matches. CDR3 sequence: CASSGAGEIDTQYF. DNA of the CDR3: TGTGCCAGCAGCGGAGCGGGGGAGATAGATACGCAGTATTTT.

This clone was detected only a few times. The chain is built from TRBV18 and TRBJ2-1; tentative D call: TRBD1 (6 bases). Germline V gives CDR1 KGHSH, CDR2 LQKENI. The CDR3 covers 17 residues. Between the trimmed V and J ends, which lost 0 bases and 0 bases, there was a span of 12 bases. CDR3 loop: CASSPPVDSYSYNEQFF. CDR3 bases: TGTGCCAGCTCACCACCCGTGGACAGCTACTCCTACAATGAGCAGTTCTTC.

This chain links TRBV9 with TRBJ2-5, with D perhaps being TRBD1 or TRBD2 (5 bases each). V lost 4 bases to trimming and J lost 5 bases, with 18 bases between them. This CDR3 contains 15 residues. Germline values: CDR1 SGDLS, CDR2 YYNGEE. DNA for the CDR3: TGTGCCAGCAGCCCAAACTCGGGACCCTGGGAGACCCAGTACTTC. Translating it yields CASSPNSGPWETQYF. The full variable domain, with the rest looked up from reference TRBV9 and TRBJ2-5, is DSGVTQTPKHLITATGQRVTLRCSPRSGDLSVYWYQQSLDQGLQFLIQYYNGEERAKGNILERFSAQQFPDLHSELNLSSLELGDSALYFCASSPNSGPWETQYFGPGTRLLVL.

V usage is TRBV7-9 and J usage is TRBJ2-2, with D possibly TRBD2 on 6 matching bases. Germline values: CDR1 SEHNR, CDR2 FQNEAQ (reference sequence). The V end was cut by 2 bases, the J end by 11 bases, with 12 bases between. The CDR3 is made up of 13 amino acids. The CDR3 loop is CASSLNEEGELFF. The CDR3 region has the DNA TGTGCCAGCAGCTTAAATGAGGAGGGAGAGCTGTTTTTT.

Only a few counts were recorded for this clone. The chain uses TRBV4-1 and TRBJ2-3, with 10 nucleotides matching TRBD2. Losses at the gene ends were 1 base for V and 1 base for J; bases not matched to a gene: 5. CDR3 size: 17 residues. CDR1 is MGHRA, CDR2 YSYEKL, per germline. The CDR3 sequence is CASSQARLAGGTDTQYF. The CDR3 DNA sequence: TGCGCCAGCAGCCAAGCCCGCCTAGCGGGGGGCACAGATACGCAGTATTTT.

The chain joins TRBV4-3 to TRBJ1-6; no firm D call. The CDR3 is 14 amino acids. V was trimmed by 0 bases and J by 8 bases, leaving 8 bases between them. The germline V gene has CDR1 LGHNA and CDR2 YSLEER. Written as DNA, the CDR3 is TGCGCCAGCAGCCAAGAAGAGGGTCATTCACCCCTCCACTTT. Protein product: CASSQEEGHSPLHF.

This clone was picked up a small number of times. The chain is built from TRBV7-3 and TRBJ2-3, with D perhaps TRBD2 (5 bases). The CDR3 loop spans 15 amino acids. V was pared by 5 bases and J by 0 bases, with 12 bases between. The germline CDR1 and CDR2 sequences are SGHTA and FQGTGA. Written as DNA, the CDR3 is TGTGCCAGCAGCCCAGGACTTCTTAGCACAGATACGCAGTATTTT. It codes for CASSPGLLSTDTQYF.

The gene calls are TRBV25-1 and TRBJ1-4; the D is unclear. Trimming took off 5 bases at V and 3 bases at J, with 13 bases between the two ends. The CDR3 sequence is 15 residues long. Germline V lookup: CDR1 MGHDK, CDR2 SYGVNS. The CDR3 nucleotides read TGTGCCAGCAGTCACCTGAGCCCCTCTAATGAAAAACTGTTTTTT. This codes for CASSHLSPSNEKLFF.

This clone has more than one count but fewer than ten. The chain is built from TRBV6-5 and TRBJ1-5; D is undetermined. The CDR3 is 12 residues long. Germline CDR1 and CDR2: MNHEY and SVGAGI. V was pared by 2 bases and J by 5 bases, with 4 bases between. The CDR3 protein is CASSYGDQPQHF. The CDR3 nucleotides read TGTGCCAGCAGTTACGGGGATCAGCCCCAGCATTTT.

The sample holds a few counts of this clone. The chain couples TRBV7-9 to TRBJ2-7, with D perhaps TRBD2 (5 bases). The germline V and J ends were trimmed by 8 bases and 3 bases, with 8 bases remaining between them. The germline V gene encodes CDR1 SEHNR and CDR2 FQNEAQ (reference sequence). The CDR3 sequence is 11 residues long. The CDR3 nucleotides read TGTGCCAGCGTCCGGGGCTACGAGCAGTACTTC. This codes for CASVRGYEQYF.

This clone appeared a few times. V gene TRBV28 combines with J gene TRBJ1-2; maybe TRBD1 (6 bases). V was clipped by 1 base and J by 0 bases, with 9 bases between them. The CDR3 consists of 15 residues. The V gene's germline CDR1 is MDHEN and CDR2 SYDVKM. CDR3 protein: CASSLLQGANYGYTF. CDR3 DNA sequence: TGTGCCAGCAGTTTATTACAGGGCGCTAACTATGGCTACACCTTC.

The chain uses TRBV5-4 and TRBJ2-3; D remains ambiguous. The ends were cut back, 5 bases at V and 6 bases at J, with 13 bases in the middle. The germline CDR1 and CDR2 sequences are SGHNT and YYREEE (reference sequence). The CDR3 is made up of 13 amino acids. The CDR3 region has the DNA TGTGCCAGCAGACAGAGACCGGAGGATACGCAGTATTTT. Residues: CASRQRPEDTQYF. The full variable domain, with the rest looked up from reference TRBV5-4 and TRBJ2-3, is ETGVTQSPTHLIKTRGQQVTLRCSSQSGHNTVSWYQQALGQGPQFIFQYYREEENGRGNFPPRFSGLQFPNYSSELNVNALELDDSALYLCASRQRPEDTQYFGPGTRLTVL.

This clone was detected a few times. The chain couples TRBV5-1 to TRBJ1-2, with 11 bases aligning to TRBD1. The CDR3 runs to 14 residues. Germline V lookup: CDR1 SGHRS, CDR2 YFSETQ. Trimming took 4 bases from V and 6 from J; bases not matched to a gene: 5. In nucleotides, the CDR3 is TGCGCCAGCAGCCATGGACAGGGGGCAGATGGCTACACCTTC. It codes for CASSHGQGADGYTF. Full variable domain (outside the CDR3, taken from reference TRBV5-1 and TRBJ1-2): KAGVTQTPRYLIKTRGQQVTLSCSPISGHRSVSWYQQTPGQGLQFLFEYFSETQRNKGNFPGRFSGRQFSNSRSEMNVSTLELGDSALYLCASSHGQGADGYTFGSGTRLTVV.

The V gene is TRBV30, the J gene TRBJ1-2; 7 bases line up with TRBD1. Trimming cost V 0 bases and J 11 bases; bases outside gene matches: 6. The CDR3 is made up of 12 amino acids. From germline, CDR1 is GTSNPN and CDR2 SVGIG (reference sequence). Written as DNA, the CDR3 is TGTGCCTGGAGTGTAGGGGGCAGCGGGTACACCTTC. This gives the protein CAWSVGGSGYTF.

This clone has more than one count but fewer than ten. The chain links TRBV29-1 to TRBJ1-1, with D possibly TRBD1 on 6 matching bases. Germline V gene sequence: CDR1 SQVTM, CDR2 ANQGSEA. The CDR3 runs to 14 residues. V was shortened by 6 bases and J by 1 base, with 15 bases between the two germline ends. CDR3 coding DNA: TGCAGCGTATCAATCCAGGGGCGGAACACTGAAGCTTTCTTT. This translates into CSVSIQGRNTEAFF.

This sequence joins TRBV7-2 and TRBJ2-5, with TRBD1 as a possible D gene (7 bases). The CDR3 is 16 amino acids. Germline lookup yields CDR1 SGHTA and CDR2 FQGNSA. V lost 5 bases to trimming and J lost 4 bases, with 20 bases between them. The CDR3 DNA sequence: TGTGCCAGCAGCATCCGCAGGGGGGCGGGAATAGAGACCCAGTACTTC. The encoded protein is CASSIRRGAGIETQYF. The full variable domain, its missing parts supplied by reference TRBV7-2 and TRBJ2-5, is GAGVSQSPSNKVTEKGKDVELRCDPISGHTALYWYRQSLGQGLEFLIYFQGNSAPDKSGLPSDRFSAERTGGSVSTLTIQRTQQEDSAVYLCASSIRRGAGIETQYFGPGTRLLVL.